The rows below give T cell receptor beta chains drawn from one sample of a study of blood T cell repertoires in COVID-19. The assay was immunoSEQ multiplex PCR, and TCRdb's table has in-frame clones only and misses some. This sample has more than 110,000 clones, with approximately 90% found just once. The specimen sequenced was peripheral blood. The receptor source for this set is a man aged 60 to 75 with active or convalescent COVID-19. CDR3s include the opening cysteine and the closing phenylalanine or tryptophan. The order of the fields is D gene, J gene, clone size, V gene, CDR3 protein, CDR3 DNA. D genes are given only for firm matches. A row's size may be missing; if present it is once, few, many or a size class.

TRBD1 TRBJ1-5 . TRBV18 CASSEGQVKNQPQHF TGTGCCAGCTCAGAGGGACAGGTTAAAAATCAGCCCCAGCATTTT
. TRBJ2-7 . TRBV5-5 CASSLRPGYEQYF TGTGCCAGCAGCTTGAGGCCAGGCTACGAGCAGTACTTC
TRBD2 TRBJ2-3 . TRBV6-5 CASSYFSGESTDTQYF TGTGCCAGCAGTTACTTTAGCGGGGAAAGCACAGATACGCAGTATTTT
TRBD1 TRBJ2-1 . TRBV5-6 CASSLVGGQDEQFF TGTGCCAGCAGCTTGGTCGGGGGACAGGATGAGCAGTTCTTC
TRBD1 TRBJ1-6 . TRBV11-1 CASKLDRGQPLHF TGTGCCAGCAAATTGGACAGGGGGCAGCCCCTCCACTTT
TRBD1 TRBJ2-7 . TRBV6-5 CASSPGTVVYEQYF TGTGCCAGCAGTCCCGGGACAGTGGTCTACGAGCAGTACTTC
. TRBJ2-7 . TRBV7-7 CASSLGPKSYEQYF TGTGCTAGCAGCTTAGGTCCCAAATCCTACGAGCAGTACTTC
. TRBJ2-2 once TRBV24-1 CATSEDYSTGELFF TGTGCCACCAGTGAAGACTACAGCACCGGGGAGCTGTTTTTT
. TRBJ1-1 . TRBV28 CASILHPPGTEAFF TGTGCCAGCATCCTCCACCCGCCGGGGACTGAAGCTTTCTTT
. TRBJ1-2 . TRBV10-3 CAISESIPKNYGYTF TGTGCCATCAGTGAGTCAATCCCCAAAAACTATGGCTACACCTTC
. TRBJ1-4 . TRBV5-1 CASSLTGNYEKLFF TGCGCCAGCAGCTTGACAGGGAACTACGAAAAACTGTTTTTT
TRBD1 TRBJ1-2 once TRBV5-1 CASSPGQGEGYTF TGCGCCAGCAGCCCGGGACAGGGGGAAGGCTACACCTTC
. TRBJ2-6 once TRBV5-1 CASSLASQGSGANVLTF TGCGCCAGCAGCTTGGCCTCCCAGGGTTCTGGGGCCAACGTCCTGACTTTC
. TRBJ2-1 . TRBV4-3 CASSQEGFRRSSYNEQFF TGCGCCAGCAGCCAGGAGGGTTTCCGGCGAAGCTCCTACAATGAGCAGTTCTTC
TRBD1 TRBJ1-1 . TRBV4-2 CASSQADRAYTEAFF TGTGCCAGCAGCCAAGCTGACAGGGCTTACACTGAAGCTTTCTTT
. TRBJ2-1 . TRBV9 CASSVDMEREQFF TGTGCCAGCAGCGTAGACATGGAGAGGGAGCAGTTCTTC
. TRBJ1-5 . TRBV5-1 CASSSLGGANQPQHF TGCGCCAGCAGCTCGCTAGGGGGGGCTAATCAGCCCCAGCATTTT
. TRBJ2-1 . TRBV2 CASSQQVEQFF TGTGCCAGCAGTCAACAGGTCGAGCAGTTCTTC
TRBD2 TRBJ2-1 . TRBV30 CAWSPDLGGSVNEQFF TGTGCCTGGAGTCCGGATCTAGGCGGGAGTGTGAATGAGCAGTTCTTC
TRBD2 TRBJ2-1 once TRBV6-1 CASSDRLTSGFYNEQFF TGTGCCAGCAGTGACCGATTGACTAGCGGGTTCTACAATGAGCAGTTCTTC
TRBD2 TRBJ2-2 . TRBV3-1/TRBV3-2 CASSQGGGADTGELFF TGTGCCAGCAGCCAAGGCGGGGGGGCTGACACCGGGGAGCTGTTTTTT
. TRBJ2-1 . TRBV7-3 CASSLIPEEQFF TGTGCCAGCAGCTTAATCCCCGAGGAGCAGTTCTTC
TRBD2 TRBJ2-3 . TRBV7-8 CASSLAQAGGTSTDTQYF TGTGCCAGCAGCTTAGCGCAAGCGGGGGGGACTAGCACAGATACGCAGTATTTT
. TRBJ2-7 once TRBV19 CASSRYHGEAYEQYF TGTGCCAGTAGTAGATACCATGGGGAGGCCTACGAGCAGTACTTC
. TRBJ1-6 . TRBV11-2 CASSFEYSSPLHF TGTGCCAGCAGCTTCGAATATAGCTCACCCCTCCACTTT
. TRBJ2-5 . TRBV28 CASSLMRSLQETQYF TGTGCCAGCAGTTTAATGAGGTCCCTCCAAGAGACCCAGTACTTC
TRBD1 TRBJ1-4 . TRBV7-2 CASSSRDRGTNEKLFF TGTGCCAGCAGCTCCCGGGACAGGGGAACTAATGAAAAACTGTTTTTT
. TRBJ2-3 . TRBV28 CASSTPTGNSTDTQYF TGTGCCAGCAGTACCCCAACGGGGAATAGCACAGATACGCAGTATTTT
. TRBJ2-7 . TRBV6-1 CASSKTYEQYF TGTGCCAGCAGCAAAACTTACGAGCAGTACTTC
. TRBJ1-2 . TRBV19 CASSYRGSYGYTF TGTGCCAGTAGTTACCGGGGTTCCTATGGCTACACCTTC
TRBD2 TRBJ2-1 . TRBV3-1/TRBV3-2 CASSQGTRSYEQFF TGTGCCAGCAGCCAAGGGACTAGATCGTATGAGCAGTTCTTC
TRBD2 TRBJ2-5 once TRBV7-9 CASSPQGLAIQTQYF TGTGCCAGCAGCCCCCAGGGACTAGCGATTCAGACCCAGTACTTC
TRBD2 TRBJ2-7 . TRBV10-3 CAISSGGSYEQYF TGTGCCATCAGTAGCGGGGGCTCCTACGAGCAGTACTTC
. TRBJ1-1 . TRBV19 CASSTVDRWTEAFF TGTGCCAGTAGTACCGTCGACAGGTGGACTGAAGCTTTCTTT
. TRBJ1-4 . TRBV18 CASSPPDSPREKLFF TGTGCCAGCTCACCACCTGACTCCCCACGGGAAAAACTGTTTTTT
TRBD2 TRBJ2-3 . TRBV28 CASSSSRRGGVDTQYF TGTGCCAGCAGCTCCTCGAGACGGGGGGGCGTAGATACGCAGTATTTT
. TRBJ1-1 . TRBV27 CASSRGVNTEAFF TGTGCCAGCTCCAGGGGAGTAAACACTGAAGCTTTCTTT
. TRBJ1-1 once TRBV18 CASSPEGGLGTEAFF TGTGCCAGCTCGCCCGAGGGGGGGCTAGGAACTGAAGCTTTCTTT
TRBD2 TRBJ2-3 once TRBV2 CASSFGPSGGASTDTQYF TGTGCCAGCAGTTTTGGGCCTAGCGGGGGGGCAAGCACAGATACGCAGTATTTT
TRBD1 TRBJ1-2 . TRBV18 CASSPGTGQSYGYTF TGTGCCAGCTCACCTGGGACAGGGCAATCCTATGGCTACACCTTC
TRBD1 TRBJ2-2 once TRBV3-1/TRBV3-2 CASSQRDRPAGELFF TGTGCCAGCAGCCAGAGGGACAGGCCTGCCGGGGAGCTGTTTTTT